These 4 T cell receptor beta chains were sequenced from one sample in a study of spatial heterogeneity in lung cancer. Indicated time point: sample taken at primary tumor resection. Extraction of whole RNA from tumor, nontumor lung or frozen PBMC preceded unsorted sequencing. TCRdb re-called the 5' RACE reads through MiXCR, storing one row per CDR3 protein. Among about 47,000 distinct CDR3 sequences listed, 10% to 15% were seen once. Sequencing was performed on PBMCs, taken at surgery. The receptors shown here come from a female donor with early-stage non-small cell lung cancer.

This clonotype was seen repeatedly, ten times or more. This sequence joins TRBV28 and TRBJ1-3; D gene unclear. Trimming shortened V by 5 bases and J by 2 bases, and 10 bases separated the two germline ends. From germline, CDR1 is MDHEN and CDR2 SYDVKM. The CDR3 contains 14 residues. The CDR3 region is CASSPPSPGNTIYF. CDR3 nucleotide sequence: TGTGCCAGCAGTCCCCCCTCCCCTGGAAACACCATATATTTT. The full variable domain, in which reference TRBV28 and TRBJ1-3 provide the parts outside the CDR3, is DVKVTQSSRYLVKRTGEKVFLECVQDMDHENMFWYRQDPGLGLRLIYFSYDVKMKEKGDIPEGYSVSREKKERFSLILESASTNQTSMYLCASSPPSPGNTIYFGEGSWLTVV.

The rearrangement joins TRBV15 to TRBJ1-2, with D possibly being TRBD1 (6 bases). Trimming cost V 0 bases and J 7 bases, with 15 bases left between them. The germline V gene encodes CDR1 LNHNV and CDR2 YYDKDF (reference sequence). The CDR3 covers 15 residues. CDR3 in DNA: TGTGCCACCAGCAGAGATTGGGGGCAGGGTGGTGGCTACACCTTC. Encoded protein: CATSRDWGQGGGYTF.

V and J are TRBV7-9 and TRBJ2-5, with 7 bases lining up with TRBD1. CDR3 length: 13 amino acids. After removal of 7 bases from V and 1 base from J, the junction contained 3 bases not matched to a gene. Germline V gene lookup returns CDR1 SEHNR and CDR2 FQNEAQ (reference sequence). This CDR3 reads CASTRGSQETQYF. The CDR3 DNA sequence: TGTGCCAGCACCAGGGGGTCCCAAGAGACCCAGTACTTC.

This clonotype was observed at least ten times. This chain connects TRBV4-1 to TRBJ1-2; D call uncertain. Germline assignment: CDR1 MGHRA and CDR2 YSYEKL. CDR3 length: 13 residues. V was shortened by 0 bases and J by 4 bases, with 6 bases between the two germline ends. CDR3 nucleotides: TGCGCCAGCAGCCAAGAGTCCGGCTATGGCTACACCTTC. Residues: CASSQESGYGYTF.